This T cell receptor beta chain was sequenced for a study of blood T cell repertoires in COVID-19. How the authors handled the data: Amplification from reference gene primers served as the basis for estimated nucleated cell counts. Only in-frame clones appear in the TCRdb table, and some are missing; sequencing was by immunoSEQ multiplex PCR. The V and J calls and clone size are taken from that table; D and trimming were inferred from the DNA. The sample holds roughly 20,000 clones, 80% to 90% seen once. This CDR3 region has 14 residues. The V end lost 5 bases, the J end lost 5 bases, and 13 bases lay between the germline ends. Germline V gene lookup returns CDR1 PRHDT and CDR2 FYEKMQ (reference sequence).

Sequenced sample: peripheral blood. The chain is built from TRBV13 and TRBJ1-5; maybe TRBD1 (6 bases). The receptor's source is a human donor with active COVID-19. The donor label of this sample is uncertain. The CDR3 sequence: CASSAGAGDQPQHF. In DNA form, the CDR3 reads TGTGCCAGCAGCGCCGGGGCAGGGGATCAGCCCCAGCATTTT.